Here is one T cell receptor beta chain with its context. The sample is drawn from a study of cytomegalovirus exposure and HLA in healthy donors. The PCR used 60 Vbeta and 13 Jbeta primers. Using immunoSEQ multiplex PCR, the repertoire was profiled, and TCRdb retains in-frame clones only, with some absent. The profile shows 100,000 to 150,000 clones, less than 85% of them singletons. Trimming pared 4 bases from V and 2 bases from J, leaving 10 bases between. Germline values: CDR1 SGHRS, CDR2 YFSETQ. There are 14 residues in the CDR3. Sequencing was performed on PBMCs. V gene TRBV5-1 combines with J gene TRBJ2-1; D is possibly TRBD2 (7 bases). The clonotype originates from a man over 45 in good health and CMV-seropositive. CDR3 nucleotides: TGCGCCAGCAGCCCGGGGGGCACCTACAATGAGCAGTTCTTC. This sequence encodes CASSPGGTYNEQFF.